This T cell receptor beta chain comes out of a study of OX40 agonist ivuxolimab in advanced cancers. Study details: At doses from 0.01 to 10 mg/kg, patients were given intravenous ivuxolimab every 2 weeks.

TCRdb keeps only in-frame clones here, not all; method: immunoSEQ multiplex PCR. The data hold around 39,000 clones, with less than 90% observed a single time. Germline CDR1 and CDR2: SGHNT and YYREEE (reference sequence). The CDR3 loop spans 14 amino acids. Trimming removed 4 bases from V and 5 bases from J; junction bases left unmatched: 6. The sample here was CD4+ or CD8+ T cells sorted from blood, taken in a trial of the OX40 agonist ivuxolimab. This receptor was identified in an adult with an advanced solid tumor such as melanoma, head and neck, liver or kidney cancer. This chain connects TRBV5-4 to TRBJ2-1; the match to TRBD2 covers 7 bases. The CDR3 sequence: CASSPGGGNNEQFF. CDR3 DNA sequence: TGTGCCAGCAGCCCGGGGGGAGGCAACAATGAGCAGTTCTTC.